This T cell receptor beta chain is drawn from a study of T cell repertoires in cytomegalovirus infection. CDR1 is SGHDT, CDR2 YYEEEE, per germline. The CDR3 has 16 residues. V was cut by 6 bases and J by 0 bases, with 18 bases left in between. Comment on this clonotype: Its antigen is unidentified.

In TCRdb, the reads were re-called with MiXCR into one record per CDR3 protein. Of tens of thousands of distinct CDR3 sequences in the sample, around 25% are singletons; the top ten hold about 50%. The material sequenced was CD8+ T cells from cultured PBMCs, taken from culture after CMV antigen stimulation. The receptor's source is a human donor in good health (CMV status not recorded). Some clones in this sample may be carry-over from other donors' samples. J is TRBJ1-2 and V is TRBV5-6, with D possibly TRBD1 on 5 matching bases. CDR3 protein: CASILIRDSTNYGYTF. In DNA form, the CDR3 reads TGTGCCAGCATCTTAATCCGGGACTCCACTAACTATGGCTACACCTTC.